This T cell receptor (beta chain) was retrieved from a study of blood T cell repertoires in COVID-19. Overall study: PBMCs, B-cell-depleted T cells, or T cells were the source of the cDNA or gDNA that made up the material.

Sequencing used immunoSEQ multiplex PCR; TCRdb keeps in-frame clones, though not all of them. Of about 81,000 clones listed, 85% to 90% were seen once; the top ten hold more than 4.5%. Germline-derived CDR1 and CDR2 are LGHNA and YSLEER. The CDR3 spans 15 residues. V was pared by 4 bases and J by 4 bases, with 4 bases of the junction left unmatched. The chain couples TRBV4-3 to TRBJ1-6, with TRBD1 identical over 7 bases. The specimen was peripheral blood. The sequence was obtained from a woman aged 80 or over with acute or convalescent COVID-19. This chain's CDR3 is CASSPTGWYNSPLHF. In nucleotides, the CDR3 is TGCGCCAGCAGCCCGACAGGGTGGTATAATTCACCCCTCCACTTT.